This T cell receptor beta chain was found in a study of shared clonotypes between healthy human individuals. About the research overall: CD4 naive and CD4 memory each took three plates per donor, while CD8 naive took two and CD8 memory one. Study outcomes and limitations: Rarefaction analysis demonstrated incomplete sorted-subset sequencing notwithstanding large depth. Lower generation probabilities were found for non-shared clonotypes than for those shared by all four donors.

CDR3 length: 16 amino acids. Germline V lookup: CDR1 SEHNR, CDR2 FQNEAQ (reference sequence). With 4 bases removed from V and 0 bases from J, the gap between germline ends came to 13 bases. Sequencing was performed with immunoSEQ multiplex PCR; in TCRdb, only in-frame clones are kept and a portion is missing. The sample holds about 1,800,000 clones; about 95% are singletons and the top ten take 1% to 1.5%. On this clone: Its antigen is unidentified.

The naive CD8 subset, CD45RO-negative cells positively selected for CCR7, excluded terminally differentiated effector memory CD45RA+ cells. This receptor was obtained from a man between 18 and 35 years old in good health. The source material was naive CD8+ T cells sorted from blood. V is TRBV7-9 and J is TRBJ1-3, with a possible D match to TRBD1 (5 bases). CDR3 DNA sequence: TGTGCCAGCAGCTCGGGACCCCCGTCCTCTGGAAACACCATATATTTT. Protein: CASSSGPPSSGNTIYF.